This T cell receptor (beta chain) was recorded in a study of cytomegalovirus exposure and HLA in healthy donors. The PCR contained 60 Vbeta and 13 Jbeta primers. TCRdb's copy holds only in-frame clones and misses some; the assay was immunoSEQ multiplex PCR. The table has approximately 120,000 clones, 75% seen once. Germline V gene data show CDR1 as SQVTM and CDR2 as ANQGSEA. This CDR3 region has 12 residues. The chain employs TRBV29-1 and TRBJ1-1; a weak D match, TRBD1 (5 bases). This sequence was found in a man aged 25-45 years in good health and CMV-seronegative. The sample consisted of PBMCs. This CDR3 is CSFRTQNTEAFF. The CDR3 DNA follows: TGCAGTTTCAGGACACAGAACACTGAAGCTTTCTTT.